This T cell receptor (beta chain) was recorded in a study of metastatic and nonmetastatic thyroid tumors. There are a few counts of this clone. Germline V lookup: CDR1 ENHRY, CDR2 SYGVKD. The V end lost 3 bases, the J end lost 1 base, and 3 bases lay between the germline ends. The CDR3 sequence is 12 residues long. Every patient was untreated before thyroid surgery. TCRdb re-called clones via MiXCR from the PCR reads. The data show about 22,000 clones, more than 20% seen once. The rearrangement uses TRBV10-3 and TRBJ1-2; D unresolved. Material: blood. This TCR came from a male donor with papillary thyroid cancer or a benign thyroid nodule (not recorded which). Some clones in this sample may be carry-over from other donors' samples. The CDR3 loop is CAISEGNYGYTF. The CDR3 DNA reads as TGTGCCATCAGTGAAGGTAACTATGGCTACACCTTC.